This entry is about one TCR beta chain. The entry originates in a study of blood T cell repertoires in COVID-19. Losses at the gene ends were 7 bases for V and 5 bases for J; bases not matched to a gene: 14. The germline V gene encodes CDR1 SNHLY and CDR2 FYNNEI. The CDR3 has 16 residues. Sequenced by immunoSEQ multiplex PCR; TCRdb stores in-frame clones only, minus some. The sample includes over 130,000 clones, about 88% of them seen just once. The receptor was derived from a human donor with COVID-19, enrolled during active disease. The donor label of this sample is uncertain. Sequenced material: peripheral blood. The genes are TRBV2 and TRBJ2-5, with TRBD1 matching 9 bases. The CDR3 region has the DNA TGTGCCAGCATCGGGGTGACAGGGGGAGGCGGGGAGACCCAGTACTTC. Protein sequence: CASIGVTGGGGETQYF.